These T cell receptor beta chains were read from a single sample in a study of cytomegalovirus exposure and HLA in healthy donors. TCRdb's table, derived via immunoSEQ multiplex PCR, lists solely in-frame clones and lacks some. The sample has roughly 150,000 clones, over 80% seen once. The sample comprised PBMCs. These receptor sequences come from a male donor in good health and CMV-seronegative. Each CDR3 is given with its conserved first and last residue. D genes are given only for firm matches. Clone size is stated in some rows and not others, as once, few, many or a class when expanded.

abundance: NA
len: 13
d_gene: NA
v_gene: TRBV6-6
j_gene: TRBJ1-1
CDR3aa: CASRAPYDTEAFF
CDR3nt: TGTGCCAGCAGAGCACCCTATGACACTGAAGCTTTCTTT

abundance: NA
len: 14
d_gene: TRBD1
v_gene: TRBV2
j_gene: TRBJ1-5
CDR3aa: CASSLQGRNQPQHF
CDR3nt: TGTGCCAGCAGCCTACAGGGGCGCAATCAGCCCCAGCATTTT

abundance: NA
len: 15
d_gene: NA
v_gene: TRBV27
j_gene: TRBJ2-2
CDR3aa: CASRPRQSNTGELFF
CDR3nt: TGTGCCAGCAGACCAAGACAGTCGAACACCGGGGAGCTGTTTTTT

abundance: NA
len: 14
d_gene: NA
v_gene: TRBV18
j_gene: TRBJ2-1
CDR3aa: CASSPREANNEQFF
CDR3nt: TGTGCCAGCTCACCGAGGGAGGCCAACAATGAGCAGTTCTTC

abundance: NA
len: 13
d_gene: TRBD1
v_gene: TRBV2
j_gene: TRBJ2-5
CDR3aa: CASRDTGGETQYF
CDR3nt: TGTGCCAGCAGAGACACAGGGGGGGAGACCCAGTACTTC

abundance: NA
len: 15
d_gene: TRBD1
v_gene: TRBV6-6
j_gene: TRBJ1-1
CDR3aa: CASSYANRGGTEAFF
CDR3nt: TGTGCCAGCAGTTACGCTAACAGGGGTGGGACTGAAGCTTTCTTT

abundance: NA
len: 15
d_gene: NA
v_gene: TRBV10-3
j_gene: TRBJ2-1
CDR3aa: CAISGTSSSINEQFF
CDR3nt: TGTGCCATCAGTGGAACTAGTTCATCCATCAATGAGCAGTTCTTC

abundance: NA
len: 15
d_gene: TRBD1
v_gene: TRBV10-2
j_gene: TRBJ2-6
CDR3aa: CASRDRGTGANGLTF
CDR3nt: TGCGCCAGCAGGGACAGGGGAACTGGGGCCAACGGCCTGACTTTC

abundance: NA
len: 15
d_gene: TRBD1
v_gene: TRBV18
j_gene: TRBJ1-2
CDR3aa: CASSFARDSNYGYTF
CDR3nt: TGTGCCAGCTCATTTGCCCGGGACAGTAACTATGGCTACACCTTC

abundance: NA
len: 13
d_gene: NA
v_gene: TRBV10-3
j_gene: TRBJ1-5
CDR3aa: CAISPGVYQPQHF
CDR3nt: TGTGCCATCAGCCCGGGAGTGTATCAGCCCCAGCATTTT

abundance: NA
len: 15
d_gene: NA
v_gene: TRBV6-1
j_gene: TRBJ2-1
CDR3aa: CASRTPGRGANEQFF
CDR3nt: TGTGCCAGCAGGACTCCGGGACGGGGGGCCAATGAGCAGTTCTTC

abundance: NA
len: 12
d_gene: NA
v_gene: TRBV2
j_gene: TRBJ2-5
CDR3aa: CASNPGFETQYF
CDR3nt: TGTGCCAGCAATCCAGGGTTCGAGACCCAGTACTTC

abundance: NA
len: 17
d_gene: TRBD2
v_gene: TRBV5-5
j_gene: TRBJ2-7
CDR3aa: CASSSVPLAGVPYEQYF
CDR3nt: TGTGCCAGCAGCTCAGTCCCCCTAGCGGGGGTCCCCTACGAGCAGTACTTC

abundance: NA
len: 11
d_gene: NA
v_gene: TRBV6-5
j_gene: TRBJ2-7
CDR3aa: CASSYHYEQYF
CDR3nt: TGTGCCAGCAGTTACCACTACGAGCAGTACTTC

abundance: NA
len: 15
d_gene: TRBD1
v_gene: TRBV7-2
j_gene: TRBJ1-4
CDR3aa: CASSVGDRANEKLFF
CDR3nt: TGTGCCAGCAGCGTAGGGGACAGGGCAAATGAAAAACTGTTTTTT

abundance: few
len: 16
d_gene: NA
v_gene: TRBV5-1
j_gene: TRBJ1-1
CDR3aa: CASSLVFEVLNTEAFF
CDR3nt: TGCGCCAGCAGCCTGGTTTTTGAGGTCCTGAACACTGAAGCTTTCTTT

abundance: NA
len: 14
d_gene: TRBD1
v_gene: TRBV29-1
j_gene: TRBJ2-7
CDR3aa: CSVEGRDRGYEQYF
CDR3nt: TGCAGCGTTGAAGGCCGGGACAGGGGCTACGAGCAGTACTTC

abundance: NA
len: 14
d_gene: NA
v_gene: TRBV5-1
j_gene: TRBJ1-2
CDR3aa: CASSARFRAYGYTF
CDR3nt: TGCGCCAGCAGCGCAAGGTTCAGGGCTTATGGCTACACCTTC

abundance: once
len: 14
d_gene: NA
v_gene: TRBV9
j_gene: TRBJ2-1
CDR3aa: CASSVGSVYNEQFF
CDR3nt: TGTGCCAGCAGCGTCGGGTCGGTCTACAATGAGCAGTTCTTC

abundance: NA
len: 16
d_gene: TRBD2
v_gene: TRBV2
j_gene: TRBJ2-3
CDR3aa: CASTTSGGAHADTQYF
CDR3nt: TGTGCCAGCACGACTAGCGGGGGGGCCCACGCAGATACGCAGTATTTT

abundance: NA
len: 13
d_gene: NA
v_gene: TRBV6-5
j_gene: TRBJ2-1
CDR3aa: CASSRDSYNEQFF
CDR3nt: TGTGCCAGCAGCCGAGACAGCTACAATGAGCAGTTCTTC

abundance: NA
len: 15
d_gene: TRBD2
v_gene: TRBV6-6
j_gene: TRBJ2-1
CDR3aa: CASSLTSGGYNEQFF
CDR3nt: TGTGCCAGCAGTCTAACTAGCGGGGGATACAATGAGCAGTTCTTC

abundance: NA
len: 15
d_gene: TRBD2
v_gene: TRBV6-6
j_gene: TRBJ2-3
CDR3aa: CASSYSGLDTDTQYF
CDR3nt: TGTGCCAGCAGTTACTCGGGACTAGACACAGATACGCAGTATTTT

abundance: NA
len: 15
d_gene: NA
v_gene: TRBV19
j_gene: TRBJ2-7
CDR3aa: CASSLYGTGSYEQYF
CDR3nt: TGTGCCAGTAGTCTGTACGGGACTGGATCCTACGAGCAGTACTTC

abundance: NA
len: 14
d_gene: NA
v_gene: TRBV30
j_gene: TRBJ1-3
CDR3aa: CACENRNSGNTIYF
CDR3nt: TGTGCCTGTGAAAACAGAAACTCCGGAAACACCATATATTTT

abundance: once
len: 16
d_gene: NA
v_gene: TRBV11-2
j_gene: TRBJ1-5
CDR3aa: CASSGTWGDSNQPQHF
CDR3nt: TGTGCCAGCAGCGGAACGTGGGGGGATAGCAATCAGCCCCAGCATTTT

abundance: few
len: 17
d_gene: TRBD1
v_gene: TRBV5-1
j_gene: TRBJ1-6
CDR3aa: CASSLGDRGLYNSPLHF
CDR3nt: TGCGCCAGCAGCTTGGGAGACAGGGGCCTCTATAATTCACCCCTCCACTTT

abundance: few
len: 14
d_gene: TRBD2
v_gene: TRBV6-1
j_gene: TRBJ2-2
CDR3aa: CASTSGGAGGELFF
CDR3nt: TGTGCCAGCACTAGCGGGGGGGCTGGCGGGGAGCTGTTTTTT

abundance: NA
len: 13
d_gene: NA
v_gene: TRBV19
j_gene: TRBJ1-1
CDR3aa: CVSSQGLYTEAFF
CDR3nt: TGTGTCAGTAGTCAAGGACTCTACACTGAAGCTTTCTTT

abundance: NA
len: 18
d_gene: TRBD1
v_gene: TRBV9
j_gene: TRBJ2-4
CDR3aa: CASSPGTGGSWAKNIQYF
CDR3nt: TGTGCCAGCAGCCCAGGGACAGGGGGCTCTTGGGCCAAAAACATTCAGTACTTC

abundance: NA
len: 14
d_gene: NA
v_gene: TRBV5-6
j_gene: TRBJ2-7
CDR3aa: CASSLVSEPYEQYF
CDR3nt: TGTGCCAGCAGCTTGGTTAGTGAACCCTACGAGCAGTACTTC

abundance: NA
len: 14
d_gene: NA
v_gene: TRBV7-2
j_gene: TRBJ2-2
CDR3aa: CASSLGHNAGELFF
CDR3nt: TGTGCCAGCAGCTTAGGGCATAACGCCGGGGAGCTGTTTTTT

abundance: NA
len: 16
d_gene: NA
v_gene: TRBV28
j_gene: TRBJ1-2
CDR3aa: CASSTSSGGRNHGYTF
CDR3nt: TGTGCCAGCAGTACCTCCTCCGGGGGGCGCAACCATGGCTACACCTTC

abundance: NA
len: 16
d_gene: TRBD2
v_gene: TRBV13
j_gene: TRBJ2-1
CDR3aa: CASSSGGPSGGAEQFF
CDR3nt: TGTGCCAGCAGCTCCGGTGGGCCTAGCGGGGGGGCGGAGCAGTTCTTC

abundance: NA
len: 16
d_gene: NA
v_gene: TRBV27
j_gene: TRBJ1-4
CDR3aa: CASSWGRVGRNEKLFF
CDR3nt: TGTGCCAGCAGTTGGGGCCGCGTTGGCCGGAATGAAAAACTGTTTTTT

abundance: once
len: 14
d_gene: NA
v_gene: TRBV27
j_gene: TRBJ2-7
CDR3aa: CASGKGARPYEQYF
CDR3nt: TGTGCCAGCGGGAAAGGGGCTAGACCCTACGAGCAGTACTTC

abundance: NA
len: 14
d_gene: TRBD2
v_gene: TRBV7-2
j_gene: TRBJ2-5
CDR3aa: CASSFGTSRETQYF
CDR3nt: TGTGCCAGCAGCTTCGGGACTAGTCGAGAGACCCAGTACTTC

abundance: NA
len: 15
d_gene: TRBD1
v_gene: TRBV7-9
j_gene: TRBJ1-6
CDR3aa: CASSVAGTENSPLHF
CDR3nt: TGTGCCAGCAGCGTAGCCGGGACAGAGAATTCACCCCTCCACTTT

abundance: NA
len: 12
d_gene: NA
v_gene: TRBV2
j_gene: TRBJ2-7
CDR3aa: CASSEAEDEQYF
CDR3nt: TGTGCCAGCAGTGAAGCTGAGGACGAGCAGTACTTC

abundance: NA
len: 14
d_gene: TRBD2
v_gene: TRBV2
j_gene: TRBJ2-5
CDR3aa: CASRPGLVFRTQYF
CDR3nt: TGTGCCAGCAGGCCGGGACTAGTTTTTCGGACCCAGTACTTC

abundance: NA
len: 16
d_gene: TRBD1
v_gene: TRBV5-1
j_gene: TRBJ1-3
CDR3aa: CASSAGTVLPGNTIYF
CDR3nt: TGCGCCAGCAGCGCGGGGACAGTCCTACCTGGAAACACCATATATTTT

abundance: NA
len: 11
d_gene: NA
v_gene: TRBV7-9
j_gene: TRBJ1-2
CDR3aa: CASSSNYGYTF
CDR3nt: TGTGCCAGCAGCTCGAACTATGGCTACACCTTC

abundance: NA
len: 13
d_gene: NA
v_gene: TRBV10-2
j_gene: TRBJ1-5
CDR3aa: CASATGLGQPQHF
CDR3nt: TGCGCCAGCGCCACAGGGCTTGGGCAGCCCCAGCATTTT

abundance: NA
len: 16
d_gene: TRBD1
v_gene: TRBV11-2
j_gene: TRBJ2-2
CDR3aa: CASSISDRGRSGELFF
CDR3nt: TGTGCCAGCAGCATATCGGACAGGGGGCGGTCCGGGGAGCTGTTTTTT

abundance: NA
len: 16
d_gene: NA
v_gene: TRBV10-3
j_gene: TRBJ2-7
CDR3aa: CAISESSLVDTYEQYF
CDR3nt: TGTGCCATCAGTGAGAGTTCTTTGGTTGATACTTACGAGCAGTACTTC

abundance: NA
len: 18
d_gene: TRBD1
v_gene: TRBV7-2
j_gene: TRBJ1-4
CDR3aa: CASSLERTGVRTNEKLFF
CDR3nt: TGTGCCAGCAGCCTGGAAAGGACAGGCGTGCGGACTAATGAAAAACTGTTTTTT

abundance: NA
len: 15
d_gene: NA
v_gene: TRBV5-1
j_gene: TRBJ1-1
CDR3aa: CASSLGQGIGAEAFF
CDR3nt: TGCGCCAGCAGCTTGGGCCAGGGGATTGGCGCTGAAGCTTTCTTT

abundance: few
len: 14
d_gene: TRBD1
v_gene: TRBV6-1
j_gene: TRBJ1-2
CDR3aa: CASSESWTGGGYTF
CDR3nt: TGTGCCAGCAGTGAAAGTTGGACAGGGGGTGGCTACACCTTC

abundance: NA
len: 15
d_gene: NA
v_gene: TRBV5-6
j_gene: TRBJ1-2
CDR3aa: CASSLGRGFNYGYTF
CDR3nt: TGTGCCAGCAGCTTAGGAAGAGGGTTCAACTATGGCTACACCTTC